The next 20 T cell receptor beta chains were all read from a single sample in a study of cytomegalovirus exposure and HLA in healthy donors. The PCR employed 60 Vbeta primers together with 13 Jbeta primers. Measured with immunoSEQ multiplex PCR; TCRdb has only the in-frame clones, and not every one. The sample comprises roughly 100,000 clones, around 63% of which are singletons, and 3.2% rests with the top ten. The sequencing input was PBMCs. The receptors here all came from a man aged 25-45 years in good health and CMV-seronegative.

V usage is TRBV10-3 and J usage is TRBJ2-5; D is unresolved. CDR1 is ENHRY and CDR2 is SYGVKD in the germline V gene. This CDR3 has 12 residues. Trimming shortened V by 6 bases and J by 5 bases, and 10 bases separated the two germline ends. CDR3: CAIRGGEETQYF. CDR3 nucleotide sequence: TGTGCCATCAGAGGTGGAGAGGAGACCCAGTACTTC.

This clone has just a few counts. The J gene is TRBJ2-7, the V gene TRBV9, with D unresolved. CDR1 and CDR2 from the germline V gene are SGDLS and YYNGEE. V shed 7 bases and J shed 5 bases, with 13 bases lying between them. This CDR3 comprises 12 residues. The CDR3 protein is CASSPNRDEQYF. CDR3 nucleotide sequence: TGTGCCAGCTCCCCAAACCGAGACGAGCAGTACTTC.

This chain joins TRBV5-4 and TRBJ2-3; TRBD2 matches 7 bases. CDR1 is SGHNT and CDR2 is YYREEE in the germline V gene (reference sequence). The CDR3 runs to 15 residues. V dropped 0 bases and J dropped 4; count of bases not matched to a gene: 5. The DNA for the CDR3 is TGTGCCAGCAGCTTGGAGGGACTAAATTCAGATACGCAGTATTTT. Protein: CASSLEGLNSDTQYF. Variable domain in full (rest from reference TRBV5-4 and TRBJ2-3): ETGVTQSPTHLIKTRGQQVTLRCSSQSGHNTVSWYQQALGQGPQFIFQYYREEENGRGNFPPRFSGLQFPNYSSELNVNALELDDSALYLCASSLEGLNSDTQYFGPGTRLTVL.

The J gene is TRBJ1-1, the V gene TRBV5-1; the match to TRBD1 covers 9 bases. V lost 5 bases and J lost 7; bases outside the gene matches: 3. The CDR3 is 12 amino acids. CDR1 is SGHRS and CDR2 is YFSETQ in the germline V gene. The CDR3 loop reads CASRLDRGEAFF. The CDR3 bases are TGCGCCAGCAGACTGGACAGGGGTGAAGCTTTCTTT.

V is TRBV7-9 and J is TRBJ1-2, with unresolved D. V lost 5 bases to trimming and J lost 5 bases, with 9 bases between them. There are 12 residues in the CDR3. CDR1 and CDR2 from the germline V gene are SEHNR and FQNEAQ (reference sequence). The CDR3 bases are TGTGCCAGCAGCGGTACAGAGTATGGCTACACCTTC. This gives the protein CASSGTEYGYTF.

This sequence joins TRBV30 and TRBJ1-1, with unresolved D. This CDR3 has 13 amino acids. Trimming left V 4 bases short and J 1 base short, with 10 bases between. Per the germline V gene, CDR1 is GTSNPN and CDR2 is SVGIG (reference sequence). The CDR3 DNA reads TGTGCCTGGACGATTTCAGGGAACACTGAAGCTTTCTTT. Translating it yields CAWTISGNTEAFF. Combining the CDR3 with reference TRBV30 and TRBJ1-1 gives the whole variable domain SQTIHQWPATLVQPVGSPLSLECTVEGTSNPNLYWYRQAAGRGLQLLFYSVGIGQISSEVPQNLSASRPQDRQFILSSKKLLLSDSGFYLCAWTISGNTEAFFGQGTRLTVV.

The CDR3 DNA follows: TGTGCCAGTACCGGGAGGGGGAGGGTCAATGAGCAGTTCTTC. It codes for CASTGRGRVNEQFF. This chain uses TRBV19 with TRBJ2-1; 8 positions match TRBD2. CDR1 LNHDA and CDR2 SQIVND come from the germline V gene (reference sequence). The CDR3 loop spans 14 amino acids. J lost 6 bases, V lost 7 bases, and 8 bases had no gene match.

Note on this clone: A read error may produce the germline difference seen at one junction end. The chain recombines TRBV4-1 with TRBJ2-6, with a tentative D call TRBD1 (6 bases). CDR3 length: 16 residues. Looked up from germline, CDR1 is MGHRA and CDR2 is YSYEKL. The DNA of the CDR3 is TGCGCCAGCACCGGACAGCTTCAAGCTCGGGCCAACGGCCTGACTTTC. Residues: CASTGQLQARANGLTF.

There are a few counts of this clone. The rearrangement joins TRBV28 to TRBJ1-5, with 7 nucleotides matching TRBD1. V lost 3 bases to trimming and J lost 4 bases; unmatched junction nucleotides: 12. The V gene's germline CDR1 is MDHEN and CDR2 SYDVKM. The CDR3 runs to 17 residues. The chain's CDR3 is CASSFMGQLMSNQPQHF. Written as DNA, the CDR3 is TGTGCCAGCAGTTTTATGGGACAGCTTATGTCTAATCAGCCCCAGCATTTT.

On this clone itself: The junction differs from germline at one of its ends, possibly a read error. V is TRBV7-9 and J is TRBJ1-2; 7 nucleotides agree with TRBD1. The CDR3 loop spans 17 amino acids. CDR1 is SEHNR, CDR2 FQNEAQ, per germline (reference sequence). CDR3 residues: CSSSSGPATGVDYGYTF. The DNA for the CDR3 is TGTTCCAGCAGCTCCGGACCCGCAACAGGGGTGGACTATGGCTACACCTTC. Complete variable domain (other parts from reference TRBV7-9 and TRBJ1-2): DTGVSQNPRHKITKRGQNVTFRCDPISEHNRLYWYRQTLGQGPEFLTYFQNEAQLEKSRLLSDRFSAERPKGSFSTLEIQRTEQGDSAMYLCSSSSGPATGVDYGYTFGSGTRLTVV.

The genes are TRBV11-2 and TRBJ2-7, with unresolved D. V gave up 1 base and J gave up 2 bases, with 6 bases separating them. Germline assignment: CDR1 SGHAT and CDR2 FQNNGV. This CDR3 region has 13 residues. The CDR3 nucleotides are TGTGCCAGCAGCTTAGGCGGAACCTACGAGCAGTACTTC. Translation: CASSLGGTYEQYF.

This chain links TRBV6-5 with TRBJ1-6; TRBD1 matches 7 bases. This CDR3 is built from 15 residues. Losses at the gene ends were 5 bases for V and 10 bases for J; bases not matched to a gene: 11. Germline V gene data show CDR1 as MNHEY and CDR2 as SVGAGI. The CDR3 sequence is CASSMQATGWSPLHF. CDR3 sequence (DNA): TGTGCCAGCAGTATGCAGGCGACAGGGTGGTCACCCCTCCACTTT.

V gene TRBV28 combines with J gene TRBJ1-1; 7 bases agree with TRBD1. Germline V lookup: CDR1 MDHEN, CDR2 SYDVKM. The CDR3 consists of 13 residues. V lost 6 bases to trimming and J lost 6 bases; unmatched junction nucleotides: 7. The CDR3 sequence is CASSRDDRAEAFF. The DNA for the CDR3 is TGTGCCAGCAGCCGAGATGACAGGGCTGAAGCTTTCTTT.

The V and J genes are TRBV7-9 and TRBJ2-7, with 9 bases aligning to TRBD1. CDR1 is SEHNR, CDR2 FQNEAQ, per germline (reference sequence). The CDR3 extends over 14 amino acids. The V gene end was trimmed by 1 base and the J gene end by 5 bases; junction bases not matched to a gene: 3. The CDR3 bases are TGTGCCAGCAGCTTAGACAGGGGGCGCGACGAGCAGTACTTC. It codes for CASSLDRGRDEQYF.

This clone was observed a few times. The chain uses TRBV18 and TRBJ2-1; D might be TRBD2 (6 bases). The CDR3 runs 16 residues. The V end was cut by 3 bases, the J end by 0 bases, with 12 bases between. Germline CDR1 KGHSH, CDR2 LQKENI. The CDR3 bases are TGTGCCAGCTCACCCGTAGCGGAAAACTCCTACAATGAGCAGTTCTTC. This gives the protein CASSPVAENSYNEQFF.

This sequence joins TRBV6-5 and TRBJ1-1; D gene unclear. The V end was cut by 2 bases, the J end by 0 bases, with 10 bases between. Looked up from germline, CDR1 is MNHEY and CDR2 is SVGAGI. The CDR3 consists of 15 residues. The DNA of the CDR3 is TGTGCCAGCAGTTACCAGGCCGCGTTGAACACTGAAGCTTTCTTT. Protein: CASSYQAALNTEAFF.

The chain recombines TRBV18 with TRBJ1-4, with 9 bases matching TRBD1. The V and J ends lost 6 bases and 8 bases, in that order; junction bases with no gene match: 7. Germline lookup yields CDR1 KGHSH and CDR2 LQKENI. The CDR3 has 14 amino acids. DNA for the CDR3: TGTGCCAGCTCGATCGGACAGGGGACGGAAAAACTGTTTTTT. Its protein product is CASSIGQGTEKLFF.

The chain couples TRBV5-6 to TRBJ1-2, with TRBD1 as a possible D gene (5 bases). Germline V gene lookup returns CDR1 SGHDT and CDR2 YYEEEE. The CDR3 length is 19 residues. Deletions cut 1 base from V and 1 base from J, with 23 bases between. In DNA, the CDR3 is TGTGCCAGCAGCTTGACGACCGGGACTTCGGTTCCTCTTAACTATGGCTACACCTTC. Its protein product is CASSLTTGTSVPLNYGYTF.

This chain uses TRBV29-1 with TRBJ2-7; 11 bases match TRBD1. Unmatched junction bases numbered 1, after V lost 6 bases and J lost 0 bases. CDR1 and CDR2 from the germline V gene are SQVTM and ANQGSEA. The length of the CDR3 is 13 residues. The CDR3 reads CSVGTGGSYEQYF. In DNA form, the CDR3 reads TGCAGCGTCGGGACAGGGGGCTCCTACGAGCAGTACTTC.

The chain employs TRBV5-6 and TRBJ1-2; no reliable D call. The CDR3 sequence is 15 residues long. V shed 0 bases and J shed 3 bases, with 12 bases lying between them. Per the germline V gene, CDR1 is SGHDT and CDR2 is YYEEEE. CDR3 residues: CASSLGGGLDYGYTF. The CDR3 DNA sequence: TGTGCCAGCAGCTTGGGAGGCGGACTAGACTATGGCTACACCTTC.